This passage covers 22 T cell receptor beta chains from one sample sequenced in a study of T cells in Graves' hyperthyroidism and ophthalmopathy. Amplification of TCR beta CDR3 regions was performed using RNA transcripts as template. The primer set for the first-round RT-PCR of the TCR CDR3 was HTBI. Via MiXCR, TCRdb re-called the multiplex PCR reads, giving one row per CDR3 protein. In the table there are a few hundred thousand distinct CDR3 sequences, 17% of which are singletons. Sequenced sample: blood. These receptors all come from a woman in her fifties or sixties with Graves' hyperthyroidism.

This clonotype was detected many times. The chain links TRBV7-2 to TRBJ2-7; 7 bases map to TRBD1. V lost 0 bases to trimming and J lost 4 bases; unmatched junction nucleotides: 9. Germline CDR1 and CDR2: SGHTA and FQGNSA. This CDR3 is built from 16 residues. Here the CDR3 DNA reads TGTGCCAGCAGCTTAGCGCGTTCGGGACAGAATTACGAGCAGTACTTC. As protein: CASSLARSGQNYEQYF.

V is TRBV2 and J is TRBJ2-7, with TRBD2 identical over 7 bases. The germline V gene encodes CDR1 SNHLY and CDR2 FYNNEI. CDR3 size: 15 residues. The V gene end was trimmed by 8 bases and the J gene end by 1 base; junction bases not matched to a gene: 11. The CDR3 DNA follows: TGTGCCAGCGGATTTAGCGGGCATAATTCCTACGAGCAGTACTTC. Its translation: CASGFSGHNSYEQYF. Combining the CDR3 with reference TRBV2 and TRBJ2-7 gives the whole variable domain EPEVTQTPSHQVTQMGQEVILRCVPISNHLYFYWYRQILGQKVEFLVSFYNNEISEKSEIFDDQFSVERPDGSNFTLKIRSTKLEDSAMYFCASGFSGHNSYEQYFGPGTRLTVT.

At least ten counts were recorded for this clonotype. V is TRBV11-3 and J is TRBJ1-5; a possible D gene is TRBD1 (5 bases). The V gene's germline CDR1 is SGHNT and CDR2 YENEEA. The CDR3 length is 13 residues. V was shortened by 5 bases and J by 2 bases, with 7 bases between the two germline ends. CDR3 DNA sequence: TGTGCCAGCAGCAGAGGGGGCAATCAGCCCCAGCATTTT. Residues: CASSRGGNQPQHF.

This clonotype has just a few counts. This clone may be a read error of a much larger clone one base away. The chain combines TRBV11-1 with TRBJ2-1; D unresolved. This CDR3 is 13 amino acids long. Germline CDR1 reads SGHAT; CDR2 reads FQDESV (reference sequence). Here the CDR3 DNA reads TGTGCCAGCAGCTTATGGGGTATCGATGAGCAGTCCTTC. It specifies CASSLWGIDEQSF.

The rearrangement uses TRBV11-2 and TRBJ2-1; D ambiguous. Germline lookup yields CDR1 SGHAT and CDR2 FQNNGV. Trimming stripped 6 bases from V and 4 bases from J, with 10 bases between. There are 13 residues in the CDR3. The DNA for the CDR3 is TGTGCCAGCAGTTTGTTAGGGTACAATGAGCAGTTCTTC. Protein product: CASSLLGYNEQFF. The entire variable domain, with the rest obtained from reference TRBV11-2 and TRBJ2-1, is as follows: EAGVAQSPRYKIIEKRQSVAFWCNPISGHATLYWYQQILGQGPKLLIQFQNNGVVDDSQLPKDRFSAERLKGVDSTLKIQPAKLEDSAVYLCASSLLGYNEQFFGPGTRLTVL.

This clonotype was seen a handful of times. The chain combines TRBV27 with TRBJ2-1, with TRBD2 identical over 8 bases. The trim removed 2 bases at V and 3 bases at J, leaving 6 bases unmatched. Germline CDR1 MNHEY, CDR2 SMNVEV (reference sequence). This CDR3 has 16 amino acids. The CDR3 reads CASSLLSGTYYNEQFF. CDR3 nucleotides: TGTGCCAGCAGTTTACTTAGCGGGACTTACTACAATGAGCAGTTCTTC.

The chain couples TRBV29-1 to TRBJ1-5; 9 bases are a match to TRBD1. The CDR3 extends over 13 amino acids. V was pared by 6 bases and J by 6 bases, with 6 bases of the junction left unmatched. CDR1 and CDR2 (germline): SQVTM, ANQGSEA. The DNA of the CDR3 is TGCAGCGTCACAGGGGGCGAGGGTCAGCCCCAGCATTTT. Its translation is CSVTGGEGQPQHF.

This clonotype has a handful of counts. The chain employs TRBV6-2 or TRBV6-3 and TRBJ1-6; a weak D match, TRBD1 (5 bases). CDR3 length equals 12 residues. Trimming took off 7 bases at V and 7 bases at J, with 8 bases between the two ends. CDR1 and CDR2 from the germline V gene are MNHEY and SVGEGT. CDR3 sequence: CASTTGNSPLHF. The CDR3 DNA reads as TGTGCCAGCACTACAGGCAATTCACCCCTCCACTTT.

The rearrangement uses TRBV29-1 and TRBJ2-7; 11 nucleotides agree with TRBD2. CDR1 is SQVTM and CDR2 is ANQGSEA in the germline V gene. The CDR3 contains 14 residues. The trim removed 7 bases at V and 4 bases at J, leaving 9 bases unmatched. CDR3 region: CSAGLAARGYEQYF. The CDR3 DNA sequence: TGCAGCGCGGGACTAGCGGCCAGGGGATACGAGCAGTACTTC.

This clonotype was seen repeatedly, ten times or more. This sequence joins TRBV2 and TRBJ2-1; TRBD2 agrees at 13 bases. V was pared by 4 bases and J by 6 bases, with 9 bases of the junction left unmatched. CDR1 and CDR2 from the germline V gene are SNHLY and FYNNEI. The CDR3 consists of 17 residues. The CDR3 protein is CASSGTSGSHGANEQFF. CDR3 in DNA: TGTGCCAGCAGTGGGACTAGCGGGAGTCATGGGGCCAATGAGCAGTTCTTC.

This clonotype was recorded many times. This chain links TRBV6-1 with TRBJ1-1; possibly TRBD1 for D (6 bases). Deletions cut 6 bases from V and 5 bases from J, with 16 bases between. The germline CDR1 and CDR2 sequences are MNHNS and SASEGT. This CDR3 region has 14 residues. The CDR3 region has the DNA TGTGCCAGCAGCATGACAGGCGGGGGTACTGAAGCTTTCTTT. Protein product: CASSMTGGGTEAFF.

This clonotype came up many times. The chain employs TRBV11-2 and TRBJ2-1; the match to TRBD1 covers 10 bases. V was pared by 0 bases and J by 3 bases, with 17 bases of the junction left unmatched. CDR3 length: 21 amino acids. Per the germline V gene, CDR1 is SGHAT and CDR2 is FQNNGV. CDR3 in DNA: TGTGCCAGCAGCTTAGATTTCCCTCCCAGCGGGACAGGGGTATTCTACAATGAGCAGTTCTTC. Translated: CASSLDFPPSGTGVFYNEQFF.

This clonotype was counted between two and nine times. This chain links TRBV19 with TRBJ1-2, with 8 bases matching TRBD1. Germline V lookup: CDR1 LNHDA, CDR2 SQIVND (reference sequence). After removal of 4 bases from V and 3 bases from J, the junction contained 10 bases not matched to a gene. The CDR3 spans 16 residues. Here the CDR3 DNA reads TGTGCCAGTAGTAGCCAGGGGGCGGCCTTCTACTATGGCTACACCTTC. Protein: CASSSQGAAFYYGYTF. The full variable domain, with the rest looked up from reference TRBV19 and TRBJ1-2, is DGGITQSPKYLFRKEGQNVTLSCEQNLNHDAMYWYRQDPGQGLRLIYYSQIVNDFQKGDIAEGYSVSREKKESFPLTVTSAQKNPTAFYLCASSSQGAAFYYGYTFGSGTRLTVV.

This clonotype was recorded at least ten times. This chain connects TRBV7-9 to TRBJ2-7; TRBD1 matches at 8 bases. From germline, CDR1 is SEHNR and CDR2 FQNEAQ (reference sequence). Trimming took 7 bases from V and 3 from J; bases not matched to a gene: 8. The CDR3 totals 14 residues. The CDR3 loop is CASNPGQGVYEQYF. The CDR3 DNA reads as TGTGCCAGCAACCCCGGACAGGGTGTCTACGAGCAGTACTTC. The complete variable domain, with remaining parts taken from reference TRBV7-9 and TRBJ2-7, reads DTGVSQNPRHKITKRGQNVTFRCDPISEHNRLYWYRQTLGQGPEFLTYFQNEAQLEKSRLLSDRFSAERPKGSFSTLEIQRTEQGDSAMYLCASNPGQGVYEQYFGPGTRLTVT.

CDR3 residues: CSASWGRSRETQYF. CDR3 in DNA: TGCAGTGCTAGTTGGGGGAGGTCCAGGGAGACCCAGTACTTC. The rearrangement joins TRBV20-1 to TRBJ2-5; D perhaps matches TRBD2 (6 bases). V lost 3 bases and J 5 bases, leaving 16 bases between the germline ends. Germline V gene sequence: CDR1 DFQATT, CDR2 SNEGSKA (reference sequence). The CDR3 has 14 amino acids.

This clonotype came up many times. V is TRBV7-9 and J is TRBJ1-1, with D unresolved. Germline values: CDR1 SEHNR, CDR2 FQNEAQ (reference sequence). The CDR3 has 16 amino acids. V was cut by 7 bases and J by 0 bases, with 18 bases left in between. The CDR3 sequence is CASTGDAGRVNTEAFF. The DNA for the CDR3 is TGTGCCAGCACCGGAGATGCGGGTCGTGTGAACACTGAAGCTTTCTTT.

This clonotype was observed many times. The CDR3 protein is CSVPHLQETQYF. CDR3 DNA: TGCAGCGTTCCCCACCTCCAAGAGACCCAGTACTTC. The chain links TRBV29-1 to TRBJ2-5; no definite D call. The CDR3 is 12 residues long. From germline, CDR1 is SQVTM and CDR2 ANQGSEA. Trimming left V 5 bases short and J 1 base short, with 8 bases between.

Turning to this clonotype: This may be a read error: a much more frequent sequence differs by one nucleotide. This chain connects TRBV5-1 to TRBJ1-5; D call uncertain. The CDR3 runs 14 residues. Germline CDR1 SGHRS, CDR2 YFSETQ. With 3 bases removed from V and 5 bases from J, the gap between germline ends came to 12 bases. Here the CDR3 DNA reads TGCGCCAGCAGCTCGTTCGGGTTAGATCAGCCCCAGCATTTT. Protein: CASSSFGLDQPQHF.

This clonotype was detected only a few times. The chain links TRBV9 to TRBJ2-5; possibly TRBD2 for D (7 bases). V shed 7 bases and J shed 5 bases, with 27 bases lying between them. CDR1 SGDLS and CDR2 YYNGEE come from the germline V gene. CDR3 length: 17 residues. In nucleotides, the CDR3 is TGTGCCAGCTCAGTGGGGGCTAGCGGAGGGGGACGGGAGACCCAGTACTTC. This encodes CASSVGASGGGRETQYF.

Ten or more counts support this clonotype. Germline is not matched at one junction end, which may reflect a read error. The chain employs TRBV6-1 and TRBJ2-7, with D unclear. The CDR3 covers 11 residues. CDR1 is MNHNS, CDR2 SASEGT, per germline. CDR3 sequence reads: CASTEFYEQYF. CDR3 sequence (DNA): TGTGCCAGCACTGAATTCTACGAGCAGTACTTC.

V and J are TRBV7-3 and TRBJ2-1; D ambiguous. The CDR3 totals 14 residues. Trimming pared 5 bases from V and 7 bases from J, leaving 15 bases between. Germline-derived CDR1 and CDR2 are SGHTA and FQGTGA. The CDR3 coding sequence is TGTGCCAGCAGCCCCAACCCTCTAGGAAATGAGCAGTTCTTC. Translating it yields CASSPNPLGNEQFF.

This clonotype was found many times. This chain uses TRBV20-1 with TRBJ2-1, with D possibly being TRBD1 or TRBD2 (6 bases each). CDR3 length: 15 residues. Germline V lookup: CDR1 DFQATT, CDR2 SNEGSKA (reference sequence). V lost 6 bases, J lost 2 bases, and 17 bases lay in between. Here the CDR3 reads CSAATFGGAYNEQFF. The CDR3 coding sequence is TGCAGTGCGGCTACGTTCGGGGGCGCCTACAATGAGCAGTTCTTC.